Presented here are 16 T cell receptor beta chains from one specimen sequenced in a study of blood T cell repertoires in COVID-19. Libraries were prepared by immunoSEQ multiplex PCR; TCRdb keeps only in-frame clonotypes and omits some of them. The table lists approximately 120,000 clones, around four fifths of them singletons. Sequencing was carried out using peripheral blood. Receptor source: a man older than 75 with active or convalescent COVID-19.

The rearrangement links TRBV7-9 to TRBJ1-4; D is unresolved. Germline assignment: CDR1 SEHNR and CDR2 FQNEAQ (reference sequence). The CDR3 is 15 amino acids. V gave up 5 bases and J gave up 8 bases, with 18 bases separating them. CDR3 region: CASSPNSLKVEKLFF. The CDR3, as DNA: TGTGCCAGCAGCCCCAACAGCCTGAAGGTGGAAAAACTGTTTTTT.

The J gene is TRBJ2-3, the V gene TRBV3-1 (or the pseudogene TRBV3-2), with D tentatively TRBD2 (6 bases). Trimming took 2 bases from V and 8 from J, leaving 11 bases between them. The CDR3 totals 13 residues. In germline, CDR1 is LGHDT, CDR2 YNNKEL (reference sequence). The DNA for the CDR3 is TGTGCCAGCAGCCAACGGGGACTCGGTACGCAGTATTTT. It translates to CASSQRGLGTQYF.

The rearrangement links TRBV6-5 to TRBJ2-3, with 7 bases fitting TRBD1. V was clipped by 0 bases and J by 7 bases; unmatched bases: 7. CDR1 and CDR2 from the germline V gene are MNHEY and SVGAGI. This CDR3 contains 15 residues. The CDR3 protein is CASSYSGQIANTQYF. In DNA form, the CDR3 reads TGTGCCAGCAGTTACTCGGGACAGATTGCAAATACGCAGTATTTT.

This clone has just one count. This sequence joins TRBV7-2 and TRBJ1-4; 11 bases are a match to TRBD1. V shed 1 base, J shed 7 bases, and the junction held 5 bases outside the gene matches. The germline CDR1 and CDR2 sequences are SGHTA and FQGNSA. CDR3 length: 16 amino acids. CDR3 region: CASSLGGGTGGEKLFF. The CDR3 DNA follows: TGTGCCAGCAGCTTAGGAGGGGGGACAGGGGGTGAAAAACTGTTTTTT.

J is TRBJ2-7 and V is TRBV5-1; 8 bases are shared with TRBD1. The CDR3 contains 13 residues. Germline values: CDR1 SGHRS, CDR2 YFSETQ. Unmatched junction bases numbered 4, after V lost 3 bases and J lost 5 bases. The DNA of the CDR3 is TGCGCCAGCAGCTGGACAGGGTTTCACGAGCAGTACTTC. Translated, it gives CASSWTGFHEQYF. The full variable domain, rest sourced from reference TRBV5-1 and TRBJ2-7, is KAGVTQTPRYLIKTRGQQVTLSCSPISGHRSVSWYQQTPGQGLQFLFEYFSETQRNKGNFPGRFSGRQFSNSRSEMNVSTLELGDSALYLCASSWTGFHEQYFGPGTRLTVT.

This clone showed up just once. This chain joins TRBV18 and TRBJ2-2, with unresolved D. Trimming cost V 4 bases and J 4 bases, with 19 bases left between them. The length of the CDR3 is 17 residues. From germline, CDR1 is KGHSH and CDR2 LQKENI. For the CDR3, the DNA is TGTGCCAGCTCACTCCAACTCCTACGCGCGCTCACCGGGGAGCTGTTTTTT. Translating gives CASSLQLLRALTGELFF. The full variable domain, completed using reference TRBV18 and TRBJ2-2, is NAGVMQNPRHLVRRRGQEARLRCSPMKGHSHVYWYRQLPEEGLKFMVYLQKENIIDESGMPKERFSAEFPKEGPSILRIQQVVRGDSAAYFCASSLQLLRALTGELFFGEGSRLTVL.

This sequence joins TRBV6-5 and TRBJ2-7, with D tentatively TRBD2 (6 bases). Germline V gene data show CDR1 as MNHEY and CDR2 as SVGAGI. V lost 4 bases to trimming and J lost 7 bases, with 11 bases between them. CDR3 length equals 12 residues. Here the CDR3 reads CASSLAGWEQYF. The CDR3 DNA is TGTGCCAGCAGTTTGGCGGGGTGGGAGCAGTACTTC.

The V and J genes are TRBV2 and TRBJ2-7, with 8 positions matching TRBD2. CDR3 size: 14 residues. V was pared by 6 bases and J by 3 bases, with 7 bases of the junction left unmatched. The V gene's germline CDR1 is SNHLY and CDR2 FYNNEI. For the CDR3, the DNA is TGTGCCAGCAGCATAGCGGGGATGGGCTACGAGCAGTACTTC. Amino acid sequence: CASSIAGMGYEQYF. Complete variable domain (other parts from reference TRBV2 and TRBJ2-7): EPEVTQTPSHQVTQMGQEVILRCVPISNHLYFYWYRQILGQKVEFLVSFYNNEISEKSEIFDDQFSVERPDGSNFTLKIRSTKLEDSAMYFCASSIAGMGYEQYFGPGTRLTVT.

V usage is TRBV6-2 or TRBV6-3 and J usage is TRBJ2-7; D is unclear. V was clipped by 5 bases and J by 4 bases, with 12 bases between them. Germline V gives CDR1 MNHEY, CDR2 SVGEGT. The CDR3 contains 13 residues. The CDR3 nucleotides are TGTGCCAGCAGTCGTACGCGCCTTTACGAGCAGTACTTC. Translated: CASSRTRLYEQYF.

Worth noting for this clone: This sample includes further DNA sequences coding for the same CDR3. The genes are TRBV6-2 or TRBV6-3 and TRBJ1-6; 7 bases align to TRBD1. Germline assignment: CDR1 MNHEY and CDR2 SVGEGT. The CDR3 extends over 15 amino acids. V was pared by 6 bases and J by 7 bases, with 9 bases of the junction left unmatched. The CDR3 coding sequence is TGTGCCAGCAGCCTGAGACAGGGACTCAATTCACCCCTCCACTTT. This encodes CASSLRQGLNSPLHF.

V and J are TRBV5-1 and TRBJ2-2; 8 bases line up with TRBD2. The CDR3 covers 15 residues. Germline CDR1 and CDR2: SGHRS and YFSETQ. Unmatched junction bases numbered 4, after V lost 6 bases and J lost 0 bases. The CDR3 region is CASNPGGANTGELFF. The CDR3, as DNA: TGCGCCAGCAACCCGGGGGGGGCGAACACCGGGGAGCTGTTTTTT.

The CDR3: CASSAGQAGNQPQHF. The CDR3 DNA is TGTGCCAGCAGCGCTGGACAGGCAGGCAATCAGCCCCAGCATTTT. This sequence joins TRBV6-5 and TRBJ1-5, with TRBD1 identical over 7 bases. Germline V lookup: CDR1 MNHEY, CDR2 SVGAGI. Unmatched junction bases numbered 7, after V lost 6 bases and J lost 2 bases. This CDR3 has 15 amino acids.

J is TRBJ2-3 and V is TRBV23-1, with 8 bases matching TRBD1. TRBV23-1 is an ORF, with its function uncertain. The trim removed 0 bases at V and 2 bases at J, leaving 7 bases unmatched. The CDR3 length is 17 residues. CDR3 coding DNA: TGCGCCAGCAGTCAATCTTGGGACAGGCGAATCACAGATACGCAGTATTTT. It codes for CASSQSWDRRITDTQYF.

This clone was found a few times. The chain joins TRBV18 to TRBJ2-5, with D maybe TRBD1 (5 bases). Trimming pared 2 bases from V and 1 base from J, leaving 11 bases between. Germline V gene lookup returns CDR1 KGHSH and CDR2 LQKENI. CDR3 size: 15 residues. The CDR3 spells CASSPNQGFQETQYF. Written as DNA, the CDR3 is TGTGCCAGCTCACCAAACCAGGGATTCCAAGAGACCCAGTACTTC.

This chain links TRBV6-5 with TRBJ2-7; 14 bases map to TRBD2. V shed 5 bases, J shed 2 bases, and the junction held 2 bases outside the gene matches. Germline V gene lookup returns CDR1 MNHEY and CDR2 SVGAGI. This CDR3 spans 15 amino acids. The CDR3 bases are TGTGCCAGCAGTATGGGACTAGCGGGAGCCTACGAGCAGTACTTC. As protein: CASSMGLAGAYEQYF.

The chain's CDR3 is CASTSTSPDTQYF. The CDR3 nucleotides are TGTGCCAGCACCTCTACTAGTCCCGATACGCAGTATTTT. The rearrangement uses TRBV2 and TRBJ2-3; D is possibly TRBD2 (5 bases). CDR1 and CDR2 from the germline V gene are SNHLY and FYNNEI. The CDR3 loop spans 13 amino acids. V lost 7 bases and J lost 6, with 14 bases in between. The complete variable domain, with remaining parts taken from reference TRBV2 and TRBJ2-3, reads EPEVTQTPSHQVTQMGQEVILRCVPISNHLYFYWYRQILGQKVEFLVSFYNNEISEKSEIFDDQFSVERPDGSNFTLKIRSTKLEDSAMYFCASTSTSPDTQYFGPGTRLTVL.